The entry below describes one T cell receptor beta chain. The sample comes from a study of cytomegalovirus exposure and HLA in healthy donors. The PCR ran on 60 Vbeta and 13 Jbeta primers. Repertoires were generated with immunoSEQ multiplex PCR, while TCRdb's copy carries only in-frame clones and drops some. The sample includes about 240,000 clones, about four fifths of them seen just once. The ends lost 1 base at V and 4 bases at J; junction bases unmatched: 16. Germline V CDR1 and CDR2: SGHTA, FQGNSA. This CDR3 region has 19 residues. This TCR came from a woman aged 40 to 55 in good health and CMV-seropositive. The sample was PBMCs. V is TRBV7-2 and J is TRBJ2-3; 8 bases are a match to TRBD2. CDR3 sequence: CASSLVGGAAQGPADTQYF. The CDR3 region has the DNA TGTGCCAGCAGCTTAGTCGGGGGGGCGGCACAGGGTCCCGCAGATACGCAGTATTTT.